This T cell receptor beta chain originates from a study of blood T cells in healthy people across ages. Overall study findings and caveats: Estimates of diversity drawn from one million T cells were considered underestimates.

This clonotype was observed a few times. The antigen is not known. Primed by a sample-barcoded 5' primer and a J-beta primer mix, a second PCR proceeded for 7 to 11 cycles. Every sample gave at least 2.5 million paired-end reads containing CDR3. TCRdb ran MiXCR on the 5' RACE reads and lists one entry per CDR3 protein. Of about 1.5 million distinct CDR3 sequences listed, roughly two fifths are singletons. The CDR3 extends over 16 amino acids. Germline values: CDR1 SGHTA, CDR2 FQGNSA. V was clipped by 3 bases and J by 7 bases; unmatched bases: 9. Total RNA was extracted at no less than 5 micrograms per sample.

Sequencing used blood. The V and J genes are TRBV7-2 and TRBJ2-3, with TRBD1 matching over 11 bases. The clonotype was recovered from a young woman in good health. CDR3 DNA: TGTGCCAGCAGCTTTGGGCCGGGACAGGGGGATAATACGCAGTATTTT. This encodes CASSFGPGQGDNTQYF.